The entry below describes one TCR beta chain. Through a sample-barcoded 5' primer and a J-beta primer mix, a second PCR was run for roughly 6 to 12 cycles. TCRdb re-called the 5' RACE reads through MiXCR, storing one row per CDR3 protein. Of 1.5 million to 2 million distinct CDR3 sequences listed, 28% were seen once; the top ten hold 7.7%. This sample stems from a study of blood T cells in healthy people across ages. There are 15 residues in the CDR3. CDR1 is MGHDK and CDR2 is SYGVNS in the germline V gene. V trimming: 3 bases; J trimming: 5 bases; junction bases outside the gene matches: 9. The sample comprised blood. The receptor was isolated from a woman aged 25 to 39 in good health. This chain connects TRBV25-1 to TRBJ2-5; TRBD1 matches 7 bases. This CDR3 reads CASSDAGTVGETQYF. The DNA for the CDR3 is TGTGCCAGCAGTGATGCCGGGACAGTGGGGGAGACCCAGTACTTC.